This T cell receptor beta chain came from a study of molecular identifiers for immune sequencing clone quantification. CDR3 length: 17 residues. The V gene's germline CDR1 is MNHEY and CDR2 SVGEGT. V trimming: 0 bases; J trimming: 7 bases; junction bases outside the gene matches: 13. Notes on this clonotype: Antigen: not known. Just one base apart from a much larger clone, this may be a read error.

Study-wide findings and caveats: Naive cells had under 1% of molecules in clones above 20 RNA copies, effectors over 99%.

MiXCR was run by TCRdb on the PCR reads, yielding one entry per CDR3 protein. This table has hundreds of thousands of distinct CDR3 sequences, roughly 23% appearing once. Between roughly 18,000 and 1,100,000 sorted cells, with 10%, 30% or 50% RNA, yielded naive CD8 libraries. Naive CD8 T cells were picked out by sorting for CD8+CD4-CCR7+CD45RA+. The origin of this receptor is a human donor in good health. Some libraries in this study had Jurkat cell RNA spiked in. The V gene is TRBV6-2 or TRBV6-3, the J gene TRBJ2-5, with 8 bases aligning to TRBD2. The sequenced material came from naive CD8+ T cells from blood, with Jurkat cell RNA spiked in. Specified subset: FACS-sorted CD8+CD4-CCR7+CD45RA+ naive T cells. CDR3 protein: CASSYSSRTGGPGTQYF. Written as DNA, the CDR3 is TGTGCCAGCAGTTACTCCTCGAGGACGGGAGGGCCGGGGACCCAGTACTTC.